Listed here are 21 T cell receptor beta chains from one sample, sequenced in a study of blood T cell repertoires in COVID-19 (dated by TCRdb to the early 2020s). Libraries were prepared through the immunoSEQ multiplex PCR assay. TCRdb holds this immuneACCESS table with in-frame rearrangements only. Some clones are missing; in checked studies, unresolved V genes explain under half, and the rest has no known cause. The table for this sample lists 130,000 or so clones; roughly 85% of them were counted only once. The ten largest clones take up approximately 25% of the sample. The material sequenced was peripheral blood. These receptors originate from a human donor in a cohort sampled during active COVID-19.

This clone has only a few counts. CDR3 coding DNA: TGTGCCAGCAGTTTAGGCAGGCTCTACTCCTACGAGCAGTACTTC. Amino acids: CASSLGRLYSYEQYF. The chain recombines TRBV6-2 or TRBV6-3 with TRBJ2-7, with D unresolved. The V and J ends lost 4 bases and 0 bases respectively, with 13 bases between them. Germline CDR1 MNHEY, CDR2 SVGEGT. CDR3 length: 15 amino acids.

This chain joins TRBV2 and TRBJ2-2; 7 nucleotides match TRBD1. The CDR3 extends over 16 amino acids. J gave up 0 bases and V 8 bases, and 9 bases lay outside the gene matches. The germline V gene has CDR1 SNHLY and CDR2 FYNNEI. CDR3 protein: CASGQHRGPNTGELFF. In nucleotides, the CDR3 is TGTGCCAGCGGACAACACAGGGGCCCGAACACCGGGGAGCTGTTTTTT.

This chain joins TRBV6-4 and TRBJ1-3, with 8 bases matching TRBD1. Germline CDR1 and CDR2: MRHNA and SNTAGT. CDR3 length: 18 amino acids. V lost 1 base and J lost 1; bases outside the gene matches: 9. CDR3: CASSDYGQGPLSGNTIYF. The CDR3 nucleotides are TGTGCCAGCAGTGACTATGGACAGGGTCCTCTTTCTGGAAACACCATATATTTT.

As to this clone: Different DNA sequences within this sample yield the same CDR3. The chain recombines TRBV19 with TRBJ1-5; TRBD1 matches at 8 bases. The CDR3 has 13 amino acids. J was trimmed by 4 bases and V by 7 bases; bases with no gene match: 3. Per the germline V gene, CDR1 is LNHDA and CDR2 is SQIVND (reference sequence). CDR3: CASNRGSNQPQHF. DNA for the CDR3: TGTGCCAGTAACAGGGGGTCTAATCAGCCCCAGCATTTT.

The gene calls are TRBV9 and TRBJ2-5; 10 bases fit TRBD1. After removal of 4 bases from V and 5 bases from J, the junction contained 8 bases not matched to a gene. This CDR3 is built from 15 residues. The germline V gene has CDR1 SGDLS and CDR2 YYNGEE. The CDR3 sequence is CASSPGQGSEETQYF. The CDR3 region has the DNA TGTGCCAGCAGCCCGGGACAGGGGAGTGAGGAGACCCAGTACTTC.

The J gene is TRBJ1-2, the V gene TRBV29-1, with a weak D call TRBD1 (6 bases). V was clipped by 5 bases and J by 4 bases, with 11 bases between them. There are 12 residues in the CDR3. From germline, CDR1 is SQVTM and CDR2 ANQGSEA. The CDR3 DNA follows: TGCAGCGTTCATGGACAGAGCTATGGCTACACCTTC. Residues: CSVHGQSYGYTF.

A few counts support this clone. V is TRBV28 and J is TRBJ2-3; TRBD2 might be the D (6 bases). Between the trimmed V and J ends, which lost 5 bases and 0 bases, there was a span of 15 bases. Germline CDR1 is MDHEN and CDR2 is SYDVKM. This CDR3 has 16 residues. In nucleotides, the CDR3 is TGTGCCAGCAGTACCCCTAGCGCTTCTAGCACAGATACGCAGTATTTT. Translated, it gives CASSTPSASSTDTQYF. The whole variable domain, remainder taken from reference TRBV28 and TRBJ2-3, is DVKVTQSSRYLVKRTGEKVFLECVQDMDHENMFWYRQDPGLGLRLIYFSYDVKMKEKGDIPEGYSVSREKKERFSLILESASTNQTSMYLCASSTPSASSTDTQYFGPGTRLTVL.

The chain has TRBV7-8 and TRBJ2-7; 11 bases align to TRBD2. CDR1 and CDR2 (germline): SGHVS, FQNEAQ. The CDR3 length is 17 residues. J lost 0 bases, V lost 2 bases, and 6 bases had no gene match. The CDR3: CASSLRLAGGSSYEQYF. The DNA for the CDR3 is TGTGCCAGCAGCTTAAGGCTAGCGGGGGGAAGCTCCTACGAGCAGTACTTC.

The V call is TRBV4-2, the J call TRBJ2-7; a weak D match, TRBD2 (6 bases). This CDR3 contains 16 residues. V lost 1 base to trimming and J lost 4 bases, with 17 bases between them. In germline, CDR1 is LGHNA, CDR2 YNFKEQ. The CDR3 loop is CASSQGTGGFHYEQYF. The CDR3 nucleotides are TGTGCCAGCAGCCAAGGAACCGGGGGATTCCATTACGAGCAGTACTTC.

This clone was detected only a few times. The junction differs from germline at one of its ends, possibly a read error. This sequence joins TRBV20-1 and TRBJ2-7, with D possibly TRBD1 on 5 matching bases. CDR1 is DFQATT and CDR2 is SNEGSKA in the germline V gene (reference sequence). The CDR3 is 9 residues long. The CDR3 region is CSAPGRTNF. Here the CDR3 DNA reads TGCAGTGCCCCCGGCAGGACAAACTTC.

The rearrangement uses TRBV4-3 and TRBJ1-4, with TRBD1 matching over 8 bases. The V gene end was trimmed by 3 bases and the J gene end by 5 bases; junction bases not matched to a gene: 2. CDR3 length equals 14 residues. Germline values: CDR1 LGHNA, CDR2 YSLEER. CDR3 nucleotide sequence: TGCGCCAGCAGCCAGGACAGGGTCAATGAAAAACTGTTTTTT. Residues: CASSQDRVNEKLFF.

The chain is built from TRBV27 and TRBJ2-1; the D gene is possibly TRBD2 (5 bases). V lost 5 bases, J lost 6 bases, and 26 bases lay in between. Germline V gene lookup returns CDR1 MNHEY and CDR2 SMNVEV (reference sequence). The CDR3 is made up of 18 amino acids. The CDR3 DNA reads TGTGCCAGCAGTCCTCTCCCCTTCCGGGAATTATACCCCAATGAGCAGTTCTTC. This sequence encodes CASSPLPFRELYPNEQFF.

The V call is TRBV27, the J call TRBJ1-6; TRBD1 aligns across 8 bases. Looked up from germline, CDR1 is MNHEY and CDR2 is SMNVEV (reference sequence). The length of the CDR3 is 14 residues. The V gene end was trimmed by 8 bases and the J gene end by 7 bases; junction bases not matched to a gene: 7. The CDR3 sequence: CASARQGRNSPLHF. DNA of the CDR3: TGTGCCAGCGCCCGACAGGGGCGGAATTCACCCCTCCACTTT.

V and J are TRBV7-2 and TRBJ1-4; D unclear. Germline values: CDR1 SGHTA, CDR2 FQGNSA. The CDR3 totals 13 residues. Trimming took off 4 bases at V and 10 bases at J, with 13 bases between the two ends. The CDR3 here is CASSWSGSGKLFF. The CDR3 DNA reads TGTGCCAGCAGCTGGAGTGGGAGTGGAAAACTGTTTTTT.

V usage is TRBV15 and J usage is TRBJ2-3, with a weak D call TRBD2 (5 bases). The germline V gene encodes CDR1 LNHNV and CDR2 YYDKDF (reference sequence). The V gene lost 0 bases and the J gene lost 4 bases, with 11 bases spanning the gap. The CDR3 runs 15 residues. This CDR3 is CATSRDQRGADTQYF. In nucleotides, the CDR3 is TGTGCCACCAGCAGAGATCAACGGGGAGCAGATACGCAGTATTTT.

This clone was seen only once. CDR3 in DNA: TGTGCCAGTAGTGTGGTCCAGGCCAGCCAGCCCCAGCATTTT. This codes for CASSVVQASQPQHF. The V call is TRBV19, the J call TRBJ1-5, with D unresolved. The V end lost 5 bases, the J end lost 7 bases, and 15 bases lay between the germline ends. CDR1 and CDR2 (germline): LNHDA, SQIVND (reference sequence). CDR3 length equals 14 residues.

The chain is built from TRBV15 and TRBJ1-1, with a tentative D call TRBD1 (5 bases). V lost 1 base, J lost 2 bases, and 11 bases lay in between. CDR3 length: 15 residues. Germline CDR1 is LNHNV and CDR2 is YYDKDF (reference sequence). The CDR3 DNA reads as TGTGCCACCAGCAGAGGCGGGGGGAGTAACACTGAAGCTTTCTTT. Translated: CATSRGGGSNTEAFF.

V is TRBV4-2 and J is TRBJ1-4; TRBD1 might be the D (5 bases). Germline values: CDR1 LGHNA, CDR2 YNFKEQ. The CDR3 length is 16 residues. V lost 2 bases and J lost 4, with 14 bases in between. The CDR3 region is CASSQKDTVINEKLFF. For the CDR3, the DNA is TGTGCCAGCAGCCAAAAGGACACGGTGATTAATGAAAAACTGTTTTTT.

The chain combines TRBV7-9 with TRBJ1-5; D may be TRBD1 (5 bases). This CDR3 has 15 residues. Trimming removed 3 bases at V and 4 bases at J, with 13 bases between. The germline V gene has CDR1 SEHNR and CDR2 FQNEAQ (reference sequence). The CDR3 nucleotides are TGTGCCAGCAGCTTCGGGGGTAGGGAGAATCAGCCCCAGCATTTT. It specifies CASSFGGRENQPQHF.

This chain links TRBV19 with TRBJ1-6; possibly TRBD1 for D (5 bases). The CDR3 is 14 amino acids. The V gene lost 2 bases and the J gene lost 9 bases, with 11 bases spanning the gap. The germline CDR1 and CDR2 sequences are LNHDA and SQIVND (reference sequence). CDR3 region: CASSITGVGSPLHF. CDR3 DNA: TGTGCCAGTAGTATAACGGGGGTCGGTTCACCCCTCCACTTT.

The J gene is TRBJ2-3, the V gene TRBV6-1, with D tentatively TRBD2 (5 bases). This CDR3 is built from 17 residues. From germline, CDR1 is MNHNS and CDR2 SASEGT. Between the trimmed V and J ends, which lost 0 bases and 6 bases, there was a span of 19 bases. The DNA for the CDR3 is TGTGCCAGCAGTGAAGCAGCGGTGGGCTACACGCGCGATACGCAGTATTTT. Translating it yields CASSEAAVGYTRDTQYF.